These 27 T cell receptor beta chains were all obtained from the same sample, sequenced in a study of T-cell reconstitution after alpha-beta-depleted transplantation in children (dated by TCRdb to 2016 to 2017). This sample's treatment or condition label indicates: allogeneic hematopoietic cell transplantation with graft depleted of TCRalphabeta T cells and CD19 B cells. Libraries were prepared through PCR. Sequencing was performed on an Illumina HiSeq 2500. Molecular barcoding was employed in the preparation of TCR libraries, with unique molecular identifiers being used to normalize TCRbeta repertoire quantification. In TCRdb, the public reads were trimmed at Q25 with fastp and aligned with MiXCR, with productive beta chains retained. Rows matching on CDR3 protein sequence are summarized as one entry with the most common DNA and genes. The sample table contains about 280,000 distinct CDR3 sequences; only one count was recorded for 11% of them. The top ten hold around a quarter of the sample.

Source: peripheral blood, taken 180 days after TCRalphabeta/CD19-depleted stem cell transplant. All receptors derive from a male patient aged 2-10 years who had a stem cell transplant for chronic granulomatous disease, so the T cells may come from the graft donor.

The sample holds a few counts of this clonotype. This chain uses TRBV15 with TRBJ1-3, with D unclear. The V end was cut by 8 bases, the J end by 0 bases, with 8 bases between. Per the germline V gene, CDR1 is LNHNV and CDR2 is YYDKDF (reference sequence). The CDR3 is 13 amino acids. In nucleotides, the CDR3 is TGTGCCACCTATGATATCTCTGGAAACACCATATATTTT. Protein: CATYDISGNTIYF.

In this sample, this clonotype turned up once. A much larger clonotype is one base distant, so this may be a read error. This sequence joins TRBV20-1 and TRBJ2-1; 9 nucleotides agree with TRBD2. The CDR3 is 17 residues long. The germline CDR1 and CDR2 sequences are DFQATT and SNEGSKA (reference sequence). This chain's CDR3 is CCARLLAGRNTYNEQFF. CDR3 nucleotides: TGCTGTGCTAGATTGCTAGCGGGAAGAAACACCTACAATGAGCAGTTCTTC.

This clonotype was picked up many times. The V call is TRBV6-1, the J call TRBJ2-6; tentatively, D is TRBD2 (6 bases). Germline values: CDR1 MNHNS, CDR2 SASEGT. Trimming cost V 6 bases and J 0 bases, with 12 bases left between them. This CDR3 contains 16 residues. The chain's CDR3 is CASRLGGSSGANVLTF. DNA for the CDR3: TGTGCCAGCAGGCTCGGGGGAAGCTCTGGGGCCAACGTCCTGACTTTC.

This sequence joins TRBV30 and TRBJ1-3; the D is unclear. CDR1 GTSNPN and CDR2 SVGIG come from the germline V gene (reference sequence). CDR3 length equals 11 residues. The V gene lost 0 bases and the J gene lost 6 bases, with 3 bases spanning the gap. The CDR3, as DNA: TGTGCCTGGAGTGTAGTAAACACCATATATTTT. Its translation is CAWSVVNTIYF.

In its sample, this clonotype was seen many times. This chain connects TRBV15 to TRBJ2-1, with D perhaps TRBD2 (6 bases). The CDR3 runs to 16 residues. V was clipped by 0 bases and J by 4 bases, with 13 bases between them. Germline CDR1 and CDR2: LNHNV and YYDKDF (reference sequence). Here the CDR3 reads CATSREGRRGYNEQFF. The CDR3 nucleotides read TGTGCCACCAGCAGAGAGGGCCGGAGGGGATACAATGAGCAGTTCTTC.

This clonotype occurred many times. The chain combines TRBV12-3 or TRBV12-4 with TRBJ2-6; unclear D gene. The CDR3 covers 17 residues. V was clipped by 10 bases and J by 0 bases, with 19 bases between them. CDR3 nucleotide sequence: TGTGCCACCGACGGATCCATGTGGAGCTCTGGGGCCAACGTCCTGACTTTC. Translated: CATDGSMWSSGANVLTF.

Ten or more counts support this clonotype. The rearrangement links TRBV7-9 to TRBJ2-7; 7 positions agree with TRBD2. Germline CDR1 SEHNR, CDR2 FQNEAQ (reference sequence). CDR3 length: 15 residues. Trimming at V came to 2 bases and at J to 3 bases, leaving 7 bases not matched to a gene. The CDR3 DNA reads TGTGCCAGCAGCTTATTTGGGGAGGGAGACTACGAGCAGTACTTC. This encodes CASSLFGEGDYEQYF.

This clonotype occurred many times. DNA for the CDR3: TGTGCCAGCAGCTTGGGGGGGGCGGGAGACGAGCAGTACTTC. Encoded protein: CASSLGGAGDEQYF. The chain links TRBV7-9 to TRBJ2-7, with a tentative D call TRBD2 (7 bases). Trimming cost V 3 bases and J 5 bases, with 14 bases left between them. This CDR3 has 14 amino acids. Germline CDR1 reads SEHNR; CDR2 reads FQNEAQ (reference sequence).

This clonotype has ten or more counts. This chain links TRBV12-3 or TRBV12-4 with TRBJ2-6; 7 nucleotides match TRBD1. The CDR3 loop spans 18 amino acids. The trim removed 7 bases at V and 2 bases at J, leaving 14 bases unmatched. CDR3 DNA: TGTGCCAGCACTACCTCCTCACAGGGGTATACTGGGGCCAACGTCCTGACTTTC. Protein sequence: CASTTSSQGYTGANVLTF.

This clonotype was detected ten times or more. This CDR3 is CASSSGQGYGYTF. In DNA form, the CDR3 reads TGCGCCAGCAGCTCGGGACAGGGCTATGGCTACACCTTC. The chain links TRBV5-1 to TRBJ1-2; 9 bases agree with TRBD1. Trimming at V came to 3 bases and at J to 4 bases, leaving 1 base not matched to a gene. This CDR3 has 13 amino acids. Germline V gives CDR1 SGHRS, CDR2 YFSETQ.

The rearrangement joins TRBV19 to TRBJ1-4; D perhaps matches TRBD1 (5 bases). Germline loops: CDR1 LNHDA, CDR2 SQIVND (reference sequence). The CDR3 extends over 13 amino acids. With 7 bases removed from V and 8 bases from J, the gap between germline ends came to 14 bases. The CDR3 is CASTPREGEKLFF. DNA for the CDR3: TGTGCCAGTACCCCCAGGGAGGGAGAAAAACTGTTTTTT. Together with reference TRBV19 and TRBJ1-4, the CDR3 gives the full variable domain: DGGITQSPKYLFRKEGQNVTLSCEQNLNHDAMYWYRQDPGQGLRLIYYSQIVNDFQKGDIAEGYSVSREKKESFPLTVTSAQKNPTAFYLCASTPREGEKLFFGSGTQLSVL.

A note on this clonotype: A much larger clonotype is one base distant, so this may be a read error. The V call is TRBV10-3, the J call TRBJ2-7; D remains unclear. Germline assignment: CDR1 ENHRY and CDR2 SYGVKD. There are 11 residues in the CDR3. In nucleotides, the CDR3 is TGTGCCATCGGTGACCCTTACGAGCAGTACTTC. It specifies CAIGDPYEQYF.

This clonotype occurred many times. This sequence joins TRBV7-6 and TRBJ2-1, with 7 nucleotides matching TRBD1. V shed 4 bases and J 5 bases; nucleotides not matched to a gene: 8. This CDR3 comprises 15 residues. CDR1 SGHVS and CDR2 FNYEAQ come from the germline V gene. This chain's CDR3 is CASSYTGDPNNEQFF. CDR3 bases: TGTGCCAGCAGCTATACAGGGGATCCGAACAATGAGCAGTTCTTC.

This clonotype was picked up a small number of times. The chain couples TRBV18 to TRBJ2-5; D gene ambiguous. Germline CDR1 and CDR2: KGHSH and LQKENI. The CDR3 runs to 15 residues. The V end was cut by 5 bases, the J end by 2 bases, with 15 bases between. The CDR3 spells CASSGWRGRQETQYF. CDR3 sequence (DNA): TGTGCCAGCTCAGGGTGGAGAGGAAGGCAAGAGACCCAGTACTTC.

This clonotype came up many times. The genes are TRBV20-1 and TRBJ1-3; 7 nucleotides agree with TRBD1. The CDR3 is 14 amino acids. V shed 3 bases, J shed 6 bases, and the junction held 8 bases outside the gene matches. Germline V gene sequence: CDR1 DFQATT, CDR2 SNEGSKA (reference sequence). The CDR3 here is CSASGTVGVNTIYF. CDR3 nucleotides: TGCAGTGCTAGTGGGACAGTGGGGGTAAACACCATATATTTT.

This clonotype was found many times. J is TRBJ2-2 and V is TRBV10-3; 12 nucleotides line up with TRBD1. J was trimmed by 10 bases and V by 8 bases; bases with no gene match: 5. The CDR3 is made up of 13 amino acids. In germline, CDR1 is ENHRY, CDR2 SYGVKD. For the CDR3, the DNA is TGTGCCATCTCCGGGACAGGGGGCGTGGAGCTGTTTTTT. Amino acids: CAISGTGGVELFF.

This clonotype was counted only a few times. V is TRBV12-3 or TRBV12-4 and J is TRBJ2-1; 11 nucleotides match TRBD2. V shed 0 bases and J 3 bases; nucleotides not matched to a gene: 10. The CDR3 runs 19 residues. In nucleotides, the CDR3 is TGTGCCAGCAGTTTAGCTGTTAGCGGGGGGGCGATCTTCTACAATGAGCAGTTCTTC. The encoded protein is CASSLAVSGGAIFYNEQFF.

This clonotype has a count of ten or more. The rearrangement links TRBV7-2 to TRBJ2-4, with D maybe TRBD1 (6 bases). This CDR3 is built from 14 residues. V was clipped by 5 bases and J by 6 bases, with 14 bases between them. The germline gives CDR1 SGHTA, CDR2 FQGNSA. The CDR3 DNA reads as TGTGCCAGCAGCCCTACACAGGGTAGAAACATTCAGTACTTC. Residues: CASSPTQGRNIQYF.

This clonotype came up many times. The rearrangement joins TRBV11-2 to TRBJ2-1; D is perhaps TRBD1 or TRBD2 (5 bases each). Germline assignment: CDR1 SGHAT and CDR2 FQNNGV. V was clipped by 3 bases and J by 4 bases, with 13 bases between them. The CDR3 has 15 amino acids. This CDR3 reads CASSFAGTTYNEQFF. CDR3 sequence (DNA): TGTGCCAGCAGCTTTGCCGGGACCACATACAATGAGCAGTTCTTC.

This clonotype was seen repeatedly, ten times or more. The chain combines TRBV7-6 with TRBJ2-5, with D possibly matching TRBD2 (5 bases). Germline values: CDR1 SGHVS, CDR2 FNYEAQ. This CDR3 contains 15 residues. V was trimmed by 8 bases and J by 2 bases, leaving 18 bases between them. CDR3 sequence reads: CASRRKPLGQETQYF. The CDR3 nucleotides are TGTGCCAGCCGACGAAAACCACTAGGACAAGAGACCCAGTACTTC.

Only a few counts were recorded for this clonotype. The rearrangement joins TRBV4-2 to TRBJ2-3, with 16 bases identical to TRBD2. Trimming at V came to 3 bases and at J to 3 bases, leaving 9 bases not matched to a gene. The germline gives CDR1 LGHNA, CDR2 YNFKEQ. The CDR3 has 19 residues. This CDR3 is CASSHGTSGGAGSTDTQYF. The CDR3 DNA is TGTGCCAGCAGCCACGGGACTAGCGGGGGGGCCGGTAGTACAGATACGCAGTATTTT.

There are many counts of this clonotype. The chain employs TRBV3-1 and TRBJ2-7; the D is unclear. Germline V CDR1 and CDR2: LGHDT, YNNKEL (reference sequence). This CDR3 is 14 amino acids long. The V and J ends lost 1 base and 4 bases respectively, with 11 bases between them. The CDR3, as DNA: TGTGCCAGCAGCCAAGGAGTGGGTTTGTACGAGCAGTACTTC. As protein: CASSQGVGLYEQYF.

The chain uses TRBV12-3 or TRBV12-4 and TRBJ2-1, with 9 positions matching TRBD1. This CDR3 spans 19 amino acids. Trimming took 5 bases from V and 0 from J; bases not matched to a gene: 14. CDR3 coding DNA: TGTGCCAGCAGTCTCCGGGGGACAGGGCCTAGGGGCTCCTACAATGAGCAGTTCTTC. Translation: CASSLRGTGPRGSYNEQFF.

This clonotype has ten or more counts. The chain links TRBV28 to TRBJ2-1, with TRBD2 matching 10 bases. With V trimmed by 4 bases and J by 8 bases, 8 bases remained unmatched. The CDR3 has 15 amino acids. CDR1 is MDHEN and CDR2 is SYDVKM in the germline V gene. This CDR3 is CASSYLAGDVDEQFF. DNA for the CDR3: TGTGCCAGCAGTTATCTAGCGGGAGACGTCGATGAGCAGTTCTTC.

This clonotype was detected many times. The genes are TRBV4-3 and TRBJ1-6; D gene ambiguous. The ends were cut back, 0 bases at V and 4 bases at J, with 10 bases in the middle. This CDR3 has 16 residues. From germline, CDR1 is LGHNA and CDR2 YSLEER. The CDR3 DNA sequence: TGCGCCAGCAGCCAAGACGTTCCACGGTATAATTCACCCCTCCACTTT. It codes for CASSQDVPRYNSPLHF.

On this clonotype: One base away lies a much larger clone, so this may be a sequencing read error. V is TRBV20-1 and J is TRBJ1-1, with D unresolved. The V gene lost 1 base and the J gene lost 1 base, with 10 bases spanning the gap. This CDR3 comprises 14 residues. Looked up from germline, CDR1 is DFQATT and CDR2 is SNEGSKA (reference sequence). For the CDR3, the DNA is TGCAGTGCTAGAGCGGGGAGTAAGAACACTGAAGCTTTCTTT. It codes for CSARAGSKNTEAFF.

Many counts were recorded for this clonotype. V usage is TRBV20-1 and J usage is TRBJ2-1; the D is unclear. Germline V gives CDR1 DFQATT, CDR2 SNEGSKA (reference sequence). The length of the CDR3 is 15 residues. Trimming took 3 bases from V and 0 from J, leaving 12 bases between them. CDR3 sequence: CSASTMTPSYNEQFF. The CDR3 bases are TGCAGTGCTAGTACGATGACACCCTCCTACAATGAGCAGTTCTTC.